The 10 T cell receptor beta chains presented below share a single source sample, sequenced in a study of T cell clonality in common variable immunodeficiency. The data were produced by immunoSEQ multiplex PCR, yet TCRdb's version contains in-frame clones alone and is incomplete. Altogether about 81,000 clones were found in the sample, and no singletons occur. The material sequenced was peripheral blood mononuclear cells. Receptors originate from a person aged 18-70 years in good health.

This clone was detected ten times or more. The sequenced fragment ends 3 residues before the CDR3 boundary, so the rest is inferred from the germline J gene. The chain combines TRBV5-1 with TRBJ1-1; perhaps TRBD1 as D (6 bases). Trimming pared 4 bases from V and 0 bases from J, leaving 13 bases between. In germline, CDR1 is SGHRS, CDR2 YFSETQ. The CDR3 is 15 residues long. The chain's CDR3 is CASSPEQGMNTEAFF. The CDR3 DNA, read in part, is TGCGCCAGCAGCCCCGAACAGGGAATGAACACTGAA.

There are many counts of this clone. Germline is not matched at one junction end, which may reflect a read error. The DNA ends 3 residues before the CDR3 does, and the rest of the CDR3 is filled in from the germline J gene. This sequence joins TRBV7-7 and TRBJ2-1, with TRBD2 as a possible D gene (6 bases). This CDR3 is 13 amino acids long. CDR1 and CDR2 from the germline V gene are SSHAT and FNYEAQ (reference sequence). CDR3 sequence: CASSPTSYNEQFF. The CDR3 DNA, read in part, is TGTGCTAGCAGCCCGACTAGTTACAATGAG.

This clone has a count of ten or more. The CDR3 end falls 3 residues outside the read, so it is completed with the germline J gene. J is TRBJ1-1 and V is TRBV30, with D hard to call. The germline V gene has CDR1 GTSNPN and CDR2 SVGIG (reference sequence). This CDR3 is 12 amino acids long. V lost 2 bases to trimming and J lost 7 bases, with 11 bases between them. Partial CDR3 DNA: TGTGCCTGGAGTCCCGCCGGCGGTGAA. Residues: CAWSPAGGE. The whole CDR3 protein reads CAWSPAGGEAFF.

This clone has at least ten counts. The read falls 3 residues short of the CDR3 end, and the missing part is taken from the germline J gene. V is TRBV19 and J is TRBJ1-5; 10 nucleotides align to TRBD1. There are 15 residues in the CDR3. The V gene end was trimmed by 7 bases and the J gene end by 4 bases; junction bases not matched to a gene: 7. The V gene's germline CDR1 is LNHDA and CDR2 SQIVND (reference sequence). The sequenced CDR3 bases are TGTGCCAGTAAGCTGGGACAGGGGAGGAATCAGCCC. It is translated as CASKLGQGRNQP. The full-length CDR3 reads as CASKLGQGRNQPQHF.

This clone has ten or more counts. The read terminates 3 residues before the CDR3 end, so the remaining end is supplied by the germline J gene. The rearrangement joins TRBV7-3 to TRBJ2-1; 7 positions agree with TRBD2. This CDR3 is built from 16 residues. Per germline, CDR1 SGHTA and CDR2 FQGTGA. Trimming removed 0 bases from V and 4 bases from J; junction bases left unmatched: 6. Incomplete CDR3 DNA: TGTGCCAGCAGCTTAACCCCTAGCGGATCTTACAATGAG. Its protein is CASSLTPSGSYNE. The CDR3 in full is CASSLTPSGSYNEQFF.

At least ten counts were recorded for this clone. The CDR3 end falls 3 residues outside the read, so it is completed with the germline J gene. This chain links TRBV18 with TRBJ1-2; D remains ambiguous. The CDR3 covers 15 residues. Between the trimmed V and J ends, which lost 2 bases and 4 bases, there was a span of 14 bases. The V gene's germline CDR1 is KGHSH and CDR2 LQKENI. CDR3 DNA (partial): TGTGCCAGCTCACCAGTGGAGGGCCGCCTCTATGGC. Amino acid sequence: CASSPVEGRLYG. Given in full, the CDR3 is CASSPVEGRLYGYTF.

This clone was found many times. CDR3 bases read: TGTGCCAGCATTGGGACTAGTCGTTCGGGCGAG. As protein: CASIGTSRSGE. The full CDR3 protein is CASIGTSRSGEQYF. This chain connects TRBV28 to TRBJ2-7, with 8 bases that match TRBD2. The CDR3 extends 3 residues past the end of the read, so its final part is completed from the germline J gene. This CDR3 spans 14 amino acids. With 7 bases clipped from V and 6 bases from J, the junction kept 11 bases outside the gene matches. CDR1 is MDHEN, CDR2 SYDVKM, per germline.

This clone was found many times. Read data end 3 residues before the CDR3 end; the end is taken from the germline J gene. The chain carries TRBV18 and TRBJ1-2; D gene unclear. CDR3 length: 14 amino acids. The V gene's germline CDR1 is KGHSH and CDR2 LQKENI. With 1 base removed from V and 1 base from J, the gap between germline ends came to 7 bases. The chain's CDR3 is CASSPLQFNYGYTF. The DNA read from the CDR3 is TGTGCCAGCTCACCACTACAGTTTAACTATGGC.

The table lists this clone with many counts. The read finishes 3 residues shy of the CDR3 end, and the germline J gene is used to complete it. The chain has TRBV30 and TRBJ1-3, with D perhaps TRBD1 (5 bases). The CDR3 totals 14 residues. V lost 2 bases and J lost 3, with 11 bases in between. Per germline, CDR1 GTSNPN and CDR2 SVGIG (reference sequence). CDR3: CAWSSGGDGNTIYF. Partial CDR3 DNA: TGTGCCTGGAGTAGCGGGGGAGATGGAAACACC.

This clone has a count of ten or more. CDR3 DNA, as far as it was read: TGTGCCACCCTTGGACTGTCGAACACTGAA. Amino acid sequence: CATLGLSNTE. The complete CDR3 protein is CATLGLSNTEAFF. The chain is built from TRBV19 and TRBJ1-1; D remains unclear. The read gets to within 3 residues of the CDR3 end, and the germline J gene fills in the rest. Deletions cut 10 bases from V and 1 base from J, with 13 bases between. The germline V gene has CDR1 LNHDA and CDR2 SQIVND (reference sequence). The CDR3 loop spans 13 amino acids.